This paragraph reports one TCR beta chain. The V end lost 1 base, the J end lost 8 bases, and 13 bases lay between the germline ends. The CDR3 spans 14 residues. The germline V gene encodes CDR1 SGHRS and CDR2 YFSETQ. The data belong to a study of CD8+ T cells in alopecia areata. Study context: Tofacitinib dosing lasted 6 to 18 months, which was then followed by 6 months off drug.

Following extraction, RNA underwent reverse transcription to cDNA, which served as the sequencing template. Profiled with immunoSEQ multiplex PCR; TCRdb holds only in-frame clones, not every one. The sample carries just over 150,000 clones, 50% to 65% recorded once. The chain uses TRBV5-1 and TRBJ2-1, with D maybe TRBD1 (6 bases). This sequence was found in a human donor with alopecia areata. Sequenced here: CD8+ T cells sorted from blood, sampled at week 0. The CDR3 loop reads CASSLNRDIDEQFF. The CDR3 DNA follows: TGCGCCAGCAGCTTGAACAGGGATATTGATGAGCAGTTCTTC. The entire variable domain, with the rest obtained from reference TRBV5-1 and TRBJ2-1, is as follows: KAGVTQTPRYLIKTRGQQVTLSCSPISGHRSVSWYQQTPGQGLQFLFEYFSETQRNKGNFPGRFSGRQFSNSRSEMNVSTLELGDSALYLCASSLNRDIDEQFFGPGTRLTVL.